This T cell receptor beta chain was documented in a study of T cell responses to AZD1222 COVID-19 vaccine. Using immunoSEQ multiplex PCR, the repertoire was profiled, and TCRdb retains in-frame clones only, with some absent. This sample yields roughly 130,000 clones, of which 87% are seen a single time; 1.3% to 1.5% belongs to the top ten. This CDR3 is built from 15 residues. CDR1 is LGHDT and CDR2 is YNNKEL in the germline V gene (reference sequence). V lost 5 bases, J lost 5 bases, and 16 bases lay in between. The J gene is TRBJ1-5, the V gene TRBV3-1 (or the pseudogene TRBV3-2), with D maybe TRBD1 (5 bases). The sample here was peripheral blood, taken on day 0 of AZD1222 vaccination. The clonotype was recovered from an adult in good health. In DNA, the CDR3 is TGTGCCAGCAGCGGGGGGACCCAAAACGATCAGCCCCAGCATTTT. Translated, it gives CASSGGTQNDQPQHF.